Only a few counts were recorded for the clone carrying this T cell receptor (beta chain). The antigen remains undetermined. Germline V CDR1 and CDR2: SGHRS, YFSETQ. V trimming: 3 bases; J trimming: 3 bases; junction bases outside the gene matches: 7. The CDR3 is 15 amino acids. This specimen comes from a study of response to subunit inactivated influenza vaccine. General study results and limits: A suggestion made by the authors is that each seasonal influenza vaccination recruits few new T cells.

One entry per CDR3 protein results from TCRdb running MiXCR on the RT-PCR reads. The sample lists hundreds of thousands of distinct CDR3 sequences; roughly 14% were seen once. The chain uses TRBV5-1 and TRBJ2-7; 9 nucleotides agree with TRBD1. The sequences come from PBMCs from blood, collected 11 to 12 days after vaccination. The TCR sequence derives from a man in his forties or fifties who received an inactivated influenza vaccine. This CDR3 reads CASSSRTGEVYEQYF. The CDR3 coding sequence is TGCGCCAGCAGCTCGAGGACAGGGGAAGTCTACGAGCAGTACTTC.